One TCR beta chain is described in this entry. This record comes from a study of neurological immune-mediated disorders. TCRdb processed the 5' RACE reads anew with MiXCR; each CDR3 protein has one entry. The sample lists under 80,000 distinct CDR3 sequences; 5.2% were seen once. Sequenced input: PBMCs. This receptor was identified in a woman in her 30s with multiple sclerosis.

The CDR3 reads CASSLGTSGLSTDTQYF. The CDR3 DNA is TGCGCCAGCAGCTTGGGGACTAGCGGTCTTAGCACAGATACGCAGTATTTT. This chain uses TRBV5-1 with TRBJ2-3; 10 positions agree with TRBD2. Germline V gene lookup returns CDR1 SGHRS and CDR2 YFSETQ. The CDR3 contains 17 residues. After removal of 0 bases from V and 0 bases from J, the junction contained 4 bases not matched to a gene.